This record covers a single TCR beta chain. In this sample, this clone turned up a few times. This receptor's antigen is unknown. There are no base qualities to consult, and no much larger clone falls within one base. The entry originates in a study of cytomegalovirus exposure and HLA in healthy donors (dated 2017 in TCRdb). Turning to the overall study: An earlier analysis of roughly 570 of the donors reported roughly 300 Gb of sequence data and roughly 120 million unique TCR beta sequences obtained from approximately 180 million T cells. About 310 gigabases of sequencing data and 70 million to 85 million unique TCR sequences were included in an early release covering roughly 600 HLA-typed donors. Among the approximately 400 genotyped donors, approximately 77% belonged to the genetic ancestry cluster associated with self-reported Caucasian donors. The study was designed to test whether signatures of past pathogen exposure could be identified by cataloging public T cell receptors. The T cell repertoires of under 700 subjects were profiled by immunosequencing and related to cytomegalovirus serostatus. Along with the approximately 700-subject first cohort, a separate validation cohort of approximately 110 different subjects was used. To predict cytomegalovirus infection status, the study brought together high-throughput TCR immunosequencing, statistical association of individual TCRs with disease status, and machine learning. A later analysis re-examined previously published TCR beta repertoires from about 670 donors and added high-resolution HLA genotyping to investigate patterns of TCR occurrence. Rather than drawing on any new phenotypic data, the later analysis identified candidate immune exposures from TCR beta sequences and the way those sequences occurred across donors. An earlier analysis of approximately 580 of the donors used high-throughput TCR beta sequencing to judge whether each TCR beta V gene segment behaved as functional or pseudogenic. Alongside the repertoire data, information on donor age, sex, ethnicity and CMV serostatus was compiled. In a later genetic analysis, genome-wide SNP genotypes for about 65% of the roughly 670 donors were used, and that subset was treated as a discovery cohort. Every discovery cohort repertoire had been produced on one sequencing platform. HLA typing included class I and class II loci at four-digit resolution. The number of typed donors differed by locus: about 629-630 for A, B, C, DRB1 and DQB1; some 500 for DQA1; 600 to 610 for DPA1; and about 450 for DPB1. Because of strong linkage in the cohort, roughly 5 DR-DQ haplotypes were treated as single units for association and clustering. Among roughly 370 genotyped donors of the cohort, an average of 235,054 unique TCR beta nucleotide sequences were sequenced per donor, around 18% of them non-productive.

The full study reports these points: Because HLA typing was missing for some donors at each locus, association tests included only the typed subset. Immune exposure information for the cohort was limited to CMV serostatus. According to a later analysis, most CMV-associated TCR beta chains appeared to be HLA-restricted, and the HLA associations seemed to be driven largely by CMV exposure. In the study, 164 TCR beta chains were listed as associated with cytomegalovirus. A later analysis associated 17,000 or so TCR beta sequences with specific HLA alleles at a false discovery rate of 0.05. The presence/absence analyses assumed that sequencing depth was roughly uniform across donors, and that assumption may not be true. In a later analysis, HLA-associated TCR beta chains were found to be more clonally expanded and to have lower generation probabilities than equally common non-associated chains. In vitro tests confirmed that a few of the cytomegalovirus-associated TCR beta chains recognize cytomegalovirus antigens. Most TCR sequences were observed very rarely across donors, whereas some public TCRs were present in many individuals. In a later analysis, the rate of TCR association differed among HLA loci, with DRB1 alleles having the most associated TCRs and HLA-C alleles having the fewest. In an earlier analysis of some 500 of the donors, most TCR beta V segments appeared in productive rearrangements about 87% or about 30% of the time, broadly matching IMGT annotations. Because counts were too low, some 17 rarely observed V segments, including chromosome 9 orphons, were left out of the earlier analysis of a few hundred of the donors. Linkage disequilibrium might explain the correlated functional status among segregating V segments, but an unknown experimental factor could not be excluded. The authors suggested that the approach could potentially be generalized to other disease states and immunological phenotypes. A group of highly shared sequence variants was considered likely to be a technical artifact of the sequencing pipeline. A later genetic analysis associated a missense DCLRE1C variant with V-gene and J-gene trimming of TCR beta chains, and an independent cohort replicated the association. When HLA alleles, especially DR and DQ, strongly co-occurred, attributing TCR associations to individual alleles was difficult. A later genetic analysis reported fewer N-insertions in productive TCRs among donors in an Asian-associated ancestry cluster than the roughly 640-donor mean. The cohort was sequenced for TCR beta chains only, and without alpha or paired-chain data the features that could be detected were limited. A further reported finding was that TCR beta sequences accurately predicted the HLA-A and HLA-B alleles for most subjects in the first cohort. In both the original and validation cohorts, the classifier was reported to diagnose cytomegalovirus status with high specificity and sensitivity. Several of the top co-occurrence clusters appeared to be linked to parvovirus B19, influenza, CMV and Epstein-Barr virus, according to a later analysis.

The receptor library was made with the immunoSEQ multiplex PCR assay. For the multiplex PCR, a mixture combining 60 forward primers for TCR Vbeta segments and 13 reverse primers for TCR Jbeta segments was used. Amplification of the CDR3 region of rearranged TCR beta genes was performed with a multiplex PCR assay on genomic DNA. On the Illumina HiSeq System, the amplified TCR beta libraries were sequenced as 87-base-pair reads. Processing in the source paper ran as follows. A later analysis tallied some 79 million unique TCR beta chains across the 666 repertoires, and approximately 11 million of those chains were shared by two or more donors. Raw reads were error-corrected and collapsed into unique sequences with a nearest-neighbor algorithm that merged closely related sequences to remove PCR and sequencing errors. Alignment of CDR3 sequences to IMGT reference sequences was used to assign V, D and J gene segments. For a sequence to be retained, at least a six-nucleotide match to both a V gene segment and a J gene segment was required. Rearrangements were classified as productive when the CDR3 lacked stop codons and remained in frame with V and J, and all other rearrangements were classified as non-productive. Following IMGT convention, CDR3 was defined as the stretch from the second conserved V-encoded cysteine up to the conserved J-encoded phenylalanine. In an earlier analysis of just under 600 of the donors, sequences lacking an unambiguous match to a single V gene segment were excluded. In an earlier analysis of 587 of the donors, a V segment was called functional when productive rearrangements were above 56.7%, and segregating when the standard deviation between donors exceeded 5%. A statistical classification framework was developed to diagnose cytomegalovirus status using the catalog of TCR beta chain sequences. V and J gene assignment, in a later analysis, came from comparing TCR nucleotide sequences with IMGT/GENE-DB human TR gene sequences. The TCRdist pipeline was used in a later analysis to assign CDR3 sequences and most-parsimonious VDJ recombination scenarios. In a later analysis, each TCR beta chain was defined by its CDR3 amino acid sequence together with its V-gene family, and reads lacking a unique V-gene family were excluded. A later analysis removed several hundred highly shared, low-generation-probability nucleotide sequences to deal with suspected cross-contamination and a sequencing artifact. In a later analysis, a clonal expansion index was calculated for each public chain from normalized within-repertoire ranks of inferred template counts. A later analysis computed generation probabilities with a VDJ recombination model fitted to out-of-frame rearrangements, and checked the results against IGoR. A later analysis scored TCR-TCR, TCR-HLA and TCR-CMV co-occurrence with hypergeometric tests, applying a repertoire-size bias correction to TCR pairs. False discovery rates were estimated in a later analysis by permuting HLA or CMV assignments 20 times. In a later analysis, co-occurring TCRs were grouped with DBSCAN, and TCRdist sequence similarity was added when clustering was performed within HLA-allele-positive subsets. For co-occurrence clustering, repertoires with fewer than 30,000 or more than 120,000 public chains were excluded, along with five repertoires with anomalous nucleotide sharing. Drawn from immuneACCESS, this table holds only the in-frame rearrangements with V and J called that TCRdb kept. Clones are partly lost; checked studies trace under half to an unresolved V gene and leave the rest unexplained. V and J calls and clone size are those listed in that table; D and trimming were worked out from the DNA. The sample has 150,000 to 200,000 clones on record, approximately 80% of them singletons. The top ten hold around 1.4% of the sample.

The cohort consisted of 666 healthy bone marrow donors. At the time of sampling, every cohort member was nominally healthy, though immune exposures that went unrecorded were likely present. The donor tested CMV seropositive, placing the donor among the roughly 300 seropositive members of the cohort. Every donor gave a peripheral blood sample, and the peripheral blood mononuclear cells from that sample were used for TCR beta sequencing. The Qiagen DNeasy Blood Extraction Kit was used to extract genomic DNA from the blood cell samples. This receptor was identified in a girl between 10 and 17 years old in good health and CMV-seropositive. Specimen: PBMCs.

Read as DNA, the sequence is TGTGCCAGCAGTGAAAGCGGGTGGGAGCAGTACTTC. It encodes CASSESGWEQYF. The chain uses TRBV6-1 and TRBJ2-7; matching of 6 bases hints at TRBD2 as the D gene. As encoded in the germline V gene, CDR1 is MNHNS while CDR2 is SASEGT. Reading from cysteine to phenylalanine, the CDR3 counts 12 amino acids. CDR3 DNA only is kept here, 36 bases in frame from base 1. Trimming at the junction amounts to 2 bases on V and 7 bases on J, and the germline ends lie 9 bases apart.